Below, one T cell receptor (beta chain) is given with its context. The sample originates from a study of blood T cell repertoires in COVID-19. The overall study: Samples came from the United States, Italy and Spain, spanning acute and convalescent COVID-19. T cells, B-cell-depleted T cells, or PBMCs provided the cDNA or gDNA that served as material.

Germline V lookup: CDR1 SGHRS, CDR2 YFSETQ. The junction had 9 bases not matched to a gene; V was cut back by 0 bases and J by 4 bases. This CDR3 has 16 amino acids. The data were produced by immunoSEQ multiplex PCR, yet TCRdb's version contains in-frame clones alone and is incomplete. The sample has approximately 110,000 clones; 75% to 90% are singletons. The sequence derives from a woman of 80 years or more with acute or convalescent COVID-19. The sample taken for sequencing was peripheral blood. The chain has TRBV5-1 and TRBJ1-2; 7 nucleotides align to TRBD1. DNA for the CDR3: TGCGCCAGCAGCTTGGCTGGTGGGGACAGAATCTATGGCTACACCTTC. This gives the protein CASSLAGGDRIYGYTF.